This passage covers 17 T cell receptor beta chains from one sample sequenced in a study of CD8+ T cells in alopecia areata. Following RNA extraction, reverse transcription yielded cDNA that acted as the sequencing template. Method: immunoSEQ multiplex PCR; TCRdb's copy keeps in-frame clones and lacks some. The table has under 70,000 clones, approximately 60% seen once. Sequenced here: CD8+ T cells sorted from blood, sampled at week 0. Every receptor here comes from a human donor with alopecia areata.

This clone was found a few times. V is TRBV25-1 and J is TRBJ2-4, with 7 positions matching TRBD1. The CDR3 totals 15 residues. Germline lookup yields CDR1 MGHDK and CDR2 SYGVNS. The J segment lost 3 bases and the V segment lost 1 base, leaving 3 bases of the junction unmatched. The CDR3 spells CASSEWGTDKNIQYF. Here the CDR3 DNA reads TGTGCCAGCAGTGAATGGGGGACAGACAAAAACATTCAGTACTTC.

The chain uses TRBV29-1 and TRBJ2-7; TRBD1 aligns across 7 bases. The germline gives CDR1 SQVTM, CDR2 ANQGSEA. With V trimmed by 6 bases and J by 0 bases, 5 bases remained unmatched. The CDR3 length is 13 residues. The DNA for the CDR3 is TGCAGCGTCTTGACAGGGAGCTCCTACGAGCAGTACTTC. This codes for CSVLTGSSYEQYF.

This clone was detected a few times. This chain links TRBV9 with TRBJ2-1; TRBD2 is a possible D gene (5 bases). V lost 4 bases and J 0 bases, leaving 14 bases between the germline ends. CDR1 and CDR2 from the germline V gene are SGDLS and YYNGEE. CDR3 size: 16 residues. CDR3 sequence reads: CASSPEVGLSYNEQFF. CDR3 coding DNA: TGTGCCAGCAGCCCGGAGGTTGGGCTCTCCTACAATGAGCAGTTCTTC.

The J gene is TRBJ2-1, the V gene TRBV13, with 8 bases identical to TRBD2. This CDR3 is built from 13 residues. CDR1 PRHDT and CDR2 FYEKMQ come from the germline V gene (reference sequence). Trimming removed 3 bases from V and 7 bases from J; junction bases left unmatched: 2. The CDR3 reads CASSFRGGNEQFF. The CDR3 DNA follows: TGTGCCAGCAGCTTTCGGGGGGGAAATGAGCAGTTCTTC.

This clone showed up just a few times. This sequence joins TRBV5-6 and TRBJ2-7, with TRBD1 as a possible D gene (6 bases). Germline CDR1 is SGHDT and CDR2 is YYEEEE. The CDR3 is 13 amino acids. Trimming took 4 bases from V and 2 from J, leaving 10 bases between them. CDR3 coding DNA: TGTGCCAGCAGCCTCGGGACAACCTACGAGCAGTACTTC. Encoded protein: CASSLGTTYEQYF.

The chain has TRBV4-2 and TRBJ2-7; a weak D match, TRBD2 (5 bases). V gave up 0 bases and J gave up 4 bases, with 10 bases separating them. CDR1 and CDR2 (germline): LGHNA, YNFKEQ. The CDR3 covers 14 residues. CDR3 region: CASSQDMGAYEQYF. CDR3 coding DNA: TGTGCCAGCAGCCAAGATATGGGAGCTTACGAGCAGTACTTC.

The V call is TRBV29-1, the J call TRBJ2-2; D unclear. The CDR3 is made up of 14 amino acids. Germline V lookup: CDR1 SQVTM, CDR2 ANQGSEA. Deletions cut 2 bases from V and 6 bases from J, with 13 bases between. CDR3 protein: CSVETSSLAGELFF. The CDR3 nucleotides are TGCAGCGTTGAAACTTCCAGCCTCGCCGGGGAGCTGTTTTTT.

This clone was seen a handful of times. This chain joins TRBV13 and TRBJ2-7, with TRBD2 matching over 9 bases. Per germline, CDR1 PRHDT and CDR2 FYEKMQ (reference sequence). The CDR3 consists of 16 residues. Trimming cost V 0 bases and J 2 bases; bases outside gene matches: 5. CDR3 region: CASSLGRGGLAYEQYF. In nucleotides, the CDR3 is TGTGCCAGCAGCTTAGGGCGGGGGGGCCTGGCCTACGAGCAGTACTTC.

This clone was counted a single time. The genes are TRBV29-1 and TRBJ2-3; 10 bases fit TRBD2. CDR1 SQVTM and CDR2 ANQGSEA come from the germline V gene. The CDR3 runs to 18 residues. The V gene end was trimmed by 3 bases and the J gene end by 2 bases; junction bases not matched to a gene: 14. In nucleotides, the CDR3 is TGCAGCGTTGACACCCAAGCAGCTAGCGGGGGCCCCACAGATACGCAGTATTTT. This codes for CSVDTQAASGGPTDTQYF.

V is TRBV5-1 and J is TRBJ1-2; TRBD1 agrees at 11 bases. Germline lookup yields CDR1 SGHRS and CDR2 YFSETQ. V shed 4 bases, J shed 6 bases, and the junction held 8 bases outside the gene matches. The CDR3 runs 15 residues. The CDR3 region has the DNA TGCGCCAGCAGCCTCGGGACAGGGGGGTCCGATGGCTACACCTTC. Protein sequence: CASSLGTGGSDGYTF.

About this clone: Additional DNA sequences in this sample encode the identical CDR3. V usage is TRBV19 and J usage is TRBJ2-7, with 12 bases that match TRBD1. The CDR3 is made up of 15 amino acids. Trimming cost V 4 bases and J 3 bases; bases outside gene matches: 4. Germline CDR1 LNHDA, CDR2 SQIVND (reference sequence). CDR3 DNA: TGTGCCAGTAGTAGCCGGGACAGGGGGCTCTACGAGCAGTACTTC. Protein product: CASSSRDRGLYEQYF.

The gene calls are TRBV4-1 and TRBJ2-7; D unclear. V lost 0 bases and J lost 2, with 5 bases in between. Germline loops: CDR1 MGHRA, CDR2 YSYEKL. This CDR3 comprises 13 residues. The CDR3 reads CASSQDRTYEQYF. The CDR3 DNA sequence: TGCGCCAGCAGCCAAGATCGGACCTACGAGCAGTACTTC.

The chain recombines TRBV9 with TRBJ2-5; D unclear. Trimming pared 0 bases from V and 1 base from J, leaving 10 bases between. The CDR3 length is 15 residues. Germline lookup yields CDR1 SGDLS and CDR2 YYNGEE. The CDR3 spells CASSVGWQTQETQYF. The CDR3 DNA sequence: TGTGCCAGCAGCGTAGGGTGGCAGACCCAAGAGACCCAGTACTTC.

The chain joins TRBV7-3 to TRBJ2-1, with D perhaps matching TRBD2 (6 bases). V was trimmed by 2 bases and J by 8 bases, leaving 19 bases between them. Germline CDR1 SGHTA, CDR2 FQGTGA. The CDR3 spans 16 residues. The CDR3 DNA reads TGTGCCAGCAGCTTATACGGGGGACGAGCAACGGATGAGCAGTTCTTC. Protein: CASSLYGGRATDEQFF.

The V call is TRBV14, the J call TRBJ1-2, with 7 bases that match TRBD1. The V segment lost 4 bases and the J segment 2 bases; nucleotides outside the gene matches: 7. The V gene's germline CDR1 is SGHDN and CDR2 FVKESK. The CDR3 is 15 residues long. The DNA of the CDR3 is TGTGCCAGCAGCCCTTGGACAGGATCGAACTATGGCTACACCTTC. Its protein product is CASSPWTGSNYGYTF.

The V gene is TRBV29-1, the J gene TRBJ2-3, with unresolved D. This CDR3 has 14 residues. Trimming cost V 5 bases and J 4 bases, with 16 bases left between them. The V gene's germline CDR1 is SQVTM and CDR2 ANQGSEA. The CDR3 loop is CSVSLNNRADTQYF. DNA for the CDR3: TGCAGCGTTAGCCTTAATAATAGGGCAGATACGCAGTATTTT.

V usage is TRBV27 and J usage is TRBJ2-3, with 12 positions matching TRBD2. Germline lookup yields CDR1 MNHEY and CDR2 SMNVEV (reference sequence). The CDR3 is made up of 13 amino acids. With V trimmed by 10 bases and J by 6 bases, 5 bases remained unmatched. The CDR3 reads CATRLAGEDTQYF. CDR3 bases: TGTGCCACCCGACTAGCGGGGGAGGATACGCAGTATTTT.